These 10 T cell receptor beta chains share one sample of origin, sequenced in a study of CD8+ T cells in alopecia areata. Treatment given: oral pan-JAK inhibitor, 5-10 mg twice daily. Extracted RNA was reverse transcribed, and the resulting cDNA served as sequencing template. Sequencing used immunoSEQ multiplex PCR; TCRdb keeps in-frame clones, though not all of them. Here the sample spans under 250,000 clones, approximately 65% being singletons. Sequences were derived from CD4+ T cells sorted from blood, sampled at approximately week 44, from a patient treated with tofacitinib. Receptors were obtained from a human donor with alopecia areata.

In its sample, this clone was seen a few times. This rearrangement joins TRBV12-5 to TRBJ1-1, with D uncertain. V lost 5 bases and J lost 5, with 18 bases in between. Per the germline V gene, CDR1 is LGHNT and CDR2 is FRNRAP. The CDR3 contains 15 residues. CDR3 nucleotide sequence: TGTGCTAGTGGTCCGCTGGGGATTGGCTCAACTGAAGCTTTCTTT. Its protein product is CASGPLGIGSTEAFF.

This clone was observed a handful of times. The V and J genes are TRBV27 and TRBJ1-5, with D unresolved. Per germline, CDR1 MNHEY and CDR2 SMNVEV (reference sequence). Trimming stripped 1 base from V and 4 bases from J, with 11 bases between. The CDR3 loop spans 15 amino acids. Here the CDR3 reads CASSLLGRLNQPQHF. The CDR3, as DNA: TGTGCCAGCAGTTTATTGGGCAGGCTGAATCAGCCCCAGCATTTT.

This chain connects TRBV29-1 to TRBJ1-1; 10 bases map to TRBD1. This CDR3 has 13 residues. Germline CDR1 and CDR2: SQVTM and ANQGSEA. V gave up 1 base and J gave up 5 bases; unmatched junction bases: 1. The CDR3 reads CSVEGTGGTEAFF. The CDR3 nucleotides are TGCAGCGTTGAAGGGACAGGGGGGACTGAAGCTTTCTTT.

V usage is TRBV11-3 and J usage is TRBJ2-7; 9 bases map to TRBD1. Losses at the gene ends were 5 bases for V and 5 bases for J; bases not matched to a gene: 10. The CDR3 consists of 15 residues. CDR1 is SGHNT and CDR2 is YENEEA in the germline V gene. Written as DNA, the CDR3 is TGTGCCAGCAGCCACCGGGACAGGGTGTTCCACGAGCAGTACTTC. Translation: CASSHRDRVFHEQYF.

This clone turned up a few times. V and J are TRBV30 and TRBJ1-2, with a weak D call TRBD1 (5 bases). CDR1 and CDR2 (germline): GTSNPN, SVGIG (reference sequence). The CDR3 runs 15 residues. V was clipped by 0 bases and J by 1 base, with 12 bases between them. CDR3 in DNA: TGTGCCTGGAGTGTTAGGGGATCTCTTAACTATGGCTACACCTTC. Encoded protein: CAWSVRGSLNYGYTF. Full variable domain (remainder filled in from reference TRBV30 and TRBJ1-2): SQTIHQWPATLVQPVGSPLSLECTVEGTSNPNLYWYRQAAGRGLQLLFYSVGIGQISSEVPQNLSASRPQDRQFILSSKKLLLSDSGFYLCAWSVRGSLNYGYTFGSGTRLTVV.

CDR3 residues: CASSVDSGELFF. The CDR3 DNA follows: TGTGCCAGCAGCGTAGACTCCGGGGAGCTGTTTTTT. This sequence joins TRBV9 and TRBJ2-2; D is unclear. The V and J ends lost 0 bases and 6 bases respectively, with 3 bases between them. CDR3 length equals 12 residues. CDR1 SGDLS and CDR2 YYNGEE come from the germline V gene. Complete variable domain (other parts from reference TRBV9 and TRBJ2-2): DSGVTQTPKHLITATGQRVTLRCSPRSGDLSVYWYQQSLDQGLQFLIQYYNGEERAKGNILERFSAQQFPDLHSELNLSSLELGDSALYFCASSVDSGELFFGEGSRLTVL.

This clone occurred once. The V gene is TRBV27, the J gene TRBJ2-7, with 8 positions matching TRBD2. The germline V gene has CDR1 MNHEY and CDR2 SMNVEV (reference sequence). V lost 6 bases and J lost 5; bases outside the gene matches: 6. CDR3 length: 13 residues. As DNA, the CDR3 is TGTGCCAGCAGCGTAGCGGGGTGGAACGAGCAGTACTTC. This translates into CASSVAGWNEQYF.

This clone was recorded only once. V is TRBV6-5 and J is TRBJ2-5; D unresolved. This CDR3 contains 13 residues. V shed 0 bases and J shed 2 bases, with 4 bases lying between them. Looked up from germline, CDR1 is MNHEY and CDR2 is SVGAGI. CDR3 protein: CASSYSGQETQYF. The CDR3 DNA sequence: TGTGCCAGCAGTTACTCCGGACAAGAGACCCAGTACTTC.

This clone was counted between two and nine times. Other nucleotide sequences in the sample specify the same CDR3. The chain joins TRBV5-6 to TRBJ2-6; D uncertain. V was cut by 1 base and J by 2 bases, with 1 base left in between. Per the germline V gene, CDR1 is SGHDT and CDR2 is YYEEEE. The CDR3 length is 13 residues. CDR3 in DNA: TGTGCCAGCAGCTTGCCTGGGGCCAACGTCCTGACTTTC. Its translation is CASSLPGANVLTF.

This clone was seen a handful of times. The chain joins TRBV29-1 to TRBJ1-1; maybe TRBD1 (6 bases). Trimming took 5 bases from V and 8 from J, leaving 18 bases between them. Germline assignment: CDR1 SQVTM and CDR2 ANQGSEA. CDR3 length equals 13 residues. The CDR3 loop reads CSVQKARDNEAFF. CDR3 DNA: TGCAGCGTTCAAAAGGCCCGGGACAACGAAGCTTTCTTT.